The present TCR beta chain was sequenced within a study of cytomegalovirus exposure and HLA in healthy donors. For the study at large: There were around 100 million unique TCR beta sequences, drawn from about 180 million T cells, in an earlier analysis. Broader study findings: Immune exposure information comprised only CMV serostatus. Overall, around 160 TCR beta chains were annotated as cytomegalovirus-associated. A later look showed TCR association rates differing by HLA locus, highest for DRB1 and lowest for HLA-C.

PCR employed 60 Vbeta and 13 Jbeta primers. Measured with immunoSEQ multiplex PCR; TCRdb has only the in-frame clones, and not every one. The data contain about 190,000 clones, over 70% of them singletons. As regards this clone: Its antigen is currently unknown.

Germline loops: CDR1 KGHSH, CDR2 LQKENI. There are 14 residues in the CDR3. Sequencing input: PBMCs. The J gene is TRBJ2-5, the V gene TRBV18; 8 bases match TRBD1. The J call may not be correct, given that the DNA end is closer to TRBJ2-7. This TCR came from a man younger than 40 in good health and CMV-seronegative. The CDR3 protein is CASSPDRGTYEQYF. CDR3 nucleotides: TGTGCCAGCTCACCCGACAGGGGCACCTACGAGCAGTACTTC.